This is a list of T cell receptor beta chains from one sample in a study of regulatory T cells in long-lasting Graves disease. TCRdb called the multiplex PCR reads again in MiXCR, with one record for every CDR3 protein. The repertoire holds hundreds of thousands of distinct CDR3 sequences, with roughly 15% as singletons. A further study also used this sample, focusing on T cells in Graves' hyperthyroidism and ophthalmopathy.

Sequenced here: peripheral blood mononuclear cells (PBMCs), sampled at new diagnosis, from a patient treated with antithyroid drugs. These receptors all come from a woman aged 40 to 65 with Graves disease. CDR3s include the opening cysteine and the closing phenylalanine or tryptophan. The order of the fields is clone size, J gene, D gene, V gene, CDR3 DNA, CDR3 protein. A D gene is named only where the DNA matches it firmly. The listing skips clone size in some rows; elsewhere it reads once, few, many or a size class.

. | TRBJ1-1 | . | TRBV24-1 | TGTGCCACCAGTGATTCCTCCGGGCAGAACACTGAAGCTTTCTTT | CATSDSSGQNTEAFF
many | TRBJ2-1 | TRBD1 | TRBV11-2 | TGTGCCAGCAGCTACTTGCGACAGGGGCGGTTCTTC | CASSYLRQGRFF
. | TRBJ2-2 | . | TRBV6-4 | TGTGTAGAGCCGGGGACTACCGGGGAGCTGTTTTTT | CVEPGTTGELFF
many | TRBJ2-3 | TRBD1 | TRBV11-3 | TGTGCCAGCAGCCTCAACAGGGGCCCTAGCACAGATACGCAGTATTTT | CASSLNRGPSTDTQYF
. | TRBJ2-7 | TRBD1 | TRBV12-3/TRBV12-4 | TGTGCCAGCAGAGAGGGGACAGGGGCTTACGAGCAGTACTTC | CASREGTGAYEQYF
many | TRBJ2-3 | . | TRBV4-1 | TGCGCCAGCAGCTATGGACGGACGAATGCGCAGTATTTT | CASSYGRTNAQYF
many | TRBJ2-5 | . | TRBV12-3/TRBV12-4 | TGTGCCAGCAGTTTCGCTAGACTCGAGCATCAGACCCAGTACTTC | CASSFARLEHQTQYF
many | TRBJ2-5 | . | TRBV30 | TGTGCCTGGAGTGCATTAGGGACCCAGTACTTC | CAWSALGTQYF
many | TRBJ2-7 | TRBD1 | TRBV7-6 | TGTGCCAGCAGCTTAGCGCAGGGACAGGGGGCTCGTGAGCAGTACTTC | CASSLAQGQGAREQYF
few | TRBJ1-2 | . | TRBV12-5 | TGTGCTAGTGGTTTGGCCTCGATAGAAATTTATGGCTACACCTTC | CASGLASIEIYGYTF
. | TRBJ1-2 | TRBD1 | TRBV25-1 | TGTGCCAGCAGTACTTCCGGGACAGGGGTCCCAAACTATGGCTACACCTTC | CASSTSGTGVPNYGYTF
many | TRBJ2-5 | TRBD2 | TRBV6-1 | TGTGCCTCGATCGGGACTAGTGGGGAGACCCAGTACTTC | CASIGTSGETQYF
. | TRBJ2-1 | TRBD2 | TRBV13 | TGTGCCAGCAGCTTAGATGTTAGCGGGGGGGCAGCCTACAATGAGCAGTTCTTC | CASSLDVSGGAAYNEQFF
few | TRBJ1-6 | . | TRBV27 | TGTGCCAGCAGTTTAATTAGTGCTGGGGTAGGTTCACCCCTCCACTTT | CASSLISAGVGSPLHF
. | TRBJ1-6 | . | TRBV25-1 | TGTGCCAGCAGTCGGGCAGCCTATAATTCACCCCTCCACTTT | CASSRAAYNSPLHF
many | TRBJ2-3 | . | TRBV16 | TGTGCCAGCAGCCAGGACTTTCGGAGCACAGATACGCAGTATTTT | CASSQDFRSTDTQYF
few | TRBJ1-3 | . | TRBV12-3/TRBV12-4 | TGTGCCAGCAGACCGAGACAGCGAAACACCATATATTTT | CASRPRQRNTIYF
. | TRBJ2-7 | . | TRBV12-3/TRBV12-4 | TGTGCCAGCGCAGATAAACCCTACGAGCAGTACTTC | CASADKPYEQYF
. | TRBJ2-7 | . | TRBV14 | TGTGCCAGCAGCCACACAGGGTCTTCCGAGCAGTACTTC | CASSHTGSSEQYF
many | TRBJ2-1 | . | TRBV7-3 | TGTGCCAGCAGCTTTGGGGGGGCCGGGCACAATGAGCAGTTCTTC | CASSFGGAGHNEQFF
many | TRBJ2-7 | TRBD1 | TRBV5-1 | TGCGCCAGCAACGGACAGGGTCGAGGGTACGAGCAGTACTTC | CASNGQGRGYEQYF
many | TRBJ1-1 | . | TRBV6-1 | TGTGCCAGCACAGAATCAAACATGAACACTGAAGCTTTCTTT | CASTESNMNTEAFF
many | TRBJ2-7 | TRBD2 | TRBV28 | TGTGCCAGCAGTCTAAAGAGCGGGGGGGCCGGGGTCGAGCAGTACTTC | CASSLKSGGAGVEQYF
many | TRBJ2-3 | TRBD2 | TRBV11-2 | TGTGCCAGCAGTTCGGGGGGAGATACGCAGTATTTT | CASSSGGDTQYF
. | TRBJ1-6 | TRBD1 | TRBV19 | TGTGCCAGTAGAAAGACAGGGCCTAATTCACCCCTCCACTTT | CASRKTGPNSPLHF
. | TRBJ2-2 | . | TRBV6-2/TRBV6-3 | TGTGCCAGCAGCTCCCAGGGGGGGTACACCGGGGAGCTGTTTTTT | CASSSQGGYTGELFF
few | TRBJ2-2 | . | TRBV20-1 | TGCAGTGCTAACATGGGGGGGAACACCGGGGAGCTGTTTTTT | CSANMGGNTGELFF
many | TRBJ2-1 | TRBD2 | TRBV7-8 | TGTGCCAGCAGCCCACGTCCTAGCGGGGGGCACTCACAAAATGAGCAGTTCTTC | CASSPRPSGGHSQNEQFF
. | TRBJ2-2 | . | TRBV7-9 | TGTGCCAGCAGCCCGCCCCTAGCCCCCGGGGAGCTGTTTTTT | CASSPPLAPGELFF
many | TRBJ2-3 | . | TRBV9 | TGTGCCAGCAGCGACCGGACTCCGACAGATACGCAGTATTTT | CASSDRTPTDTQYF
many | TRBJ1-4 | TRBD1 | TRBV5-6 | TGTGCCAGCAGCTTGCCGACAGGGTCTGATGAAAAACTGTTTTTT | CASSLPTGSDEKLFF
many | TRBJ2-7 | TRBD1 | TRBV3-1 | TGTGCCAGCAGCCAAGTTGGGACAGCTACCTACGAGCAGTACTTC | CASSQVGTATYEQYF
many | TRBJ2-3 | . | TRBV2 | TGTGCCATTACCGAACAATCAGATACGCAGTATTTT | CAITEQSDTQYF
. | TRBJ1-5 | . | TRBV19 | TGTGCCAGTAGTACCGAAGGCCGGGCGGGCAATCAGCCCCAGCATTTT | CASSTEGRAGNQPQHF
. | TRBJ2-5 | TRBD1 | TRBV12-3/TRBV12-4 | TGTGCCAGCAGTCCAACCCTCCGGGCGGGACAGGAATTCCAAGAGACCCAGTACTTC | CASSPTLRAGQEFQETQYF
. | TRBJ2-7 | . | TRBV28 | TGTGCCAGCAGCCAACCCGCAGATGGGGACGGAGAGCAGTACTTC | CASSQPADGDGEQYF
. | TRBJ1-5 | . | TRBV19 | TGTGCCAGTAGCCAGACCGGGGCCTTAAATCAGCCCCAGCATTTT | CASSQTGALNQPQHF
many | TRBJ2-3 | . | TRBV7-2 | TGTGCCAGCAGACGCGACTCCACAGATACGCAGTATTTT | CASRRDSTDTQYF
many | TRBJ2-5 | . | TRBV28 | TGTGCCAGCAGCCGACCGGCGGAGACCCAGTACTTC | CASSRPAETQYF
. | TRBJ2-7 | . | TRBV20-1 | TGCAGTGCACACCTACGTAGCGGAAGCTACGAGCAGTACTTC | CSAHLRSGSYEQYF
many | TRBJ2-1 | TRBD2 | TRBV25-1 | TGTGCCAGCAGTGAATCGGCTCCCCTCTCCGGGACTAGGCAGTTCTTC | CASSESAPLSGTRQFF
many | TRBJ1-2 | . | TRBV12-3/TRBV12-4 | TGTGCCAGCACCCGACGGGCGGACTATGGCTACACCTTC | CASTRRADYGYTF
many | TRBJ1-5 | . | TRBV2 | TGTGCCAGCACCCAGAGCTTCTTTCAGCCCCAGCATTTT | CASTQSFFQPQHF
. | TRBJ1-2 | . | TRBV20-1 | TGCAGTGCCCAGAACACCGCCTCGGACTATGGCTACACCTTC | CSAQNTASDYGYTF
. | TRBJ1-1 | . | TRBV7-3 | TGTGCCAGCAGCTTAAGGTGGGAAGGTGAAGCTTTCTTT | CASSLRWEGEAFF
many | TRBJ1-1 | . | TRBV3-1 | TGTGCCAGCAGCCAACCTGGGGGCACTGAAGCTTTCTTT | CASSQPGGTEAFF
. | TRBJ2-3 | TRBD2 | TRBV12-3/TRBV12-4 | TGTGCCAGCAGTACGACAGCGGGGGGAGTGGATACGCAGTATTTT | CASSTTAGGVDTQYF
many | TRBJ2-4 | TRBD2 | TRBV29-1 | TGCAGCGTCGGCGGGGGGTGGCCCAAAAACATTCAGTACTTC | CSVGGGWPKNIQYF
few | TRBJ1-3 | . | TRBV25-1 | TGTGCCAGCCAGGACTTTAGCTCTGGAAACACCATATATTTT | CASQDFSSGNTIYF
many | TRBJ2-1 | . | TRBV2 | TGTGCCAGCGACAGCTCCTACAATGAGCAGTTCTTC | CASDSSYNEQFF
many | TRBJ1-2 | TRBD1 | TRBV6-1 | TGTGCCAGCAGTGAAGCTAGAGGGGGCTTAAACTATGGCTACACCTTC | CASSEARGGLNYGYTF
few | TRBJ2-7 | . | TRBV12-5 | TGTGCTAGTGGCGGGATTTCCTACGAGCAGTACTTC | CASGGISYEQYF
. | TRBJ1-1 | . | TRBV11-2 | TGTGCCAGCAGCTTAGACCCCTCGCTGGACACTGAAGCTTTCTTT | CASSLDPSLDTEAFF
. | TRBJ1-6 | TRBD1 | TRBV20-1 | TGCAGTGCCCGGGGGACAGGGAGATCACCCCTCCACTTT | CSARGTGRSPLHF
few | TRBJ1-2 | . | TRBV10-2 | TGCGCCAGCAGTGTAGAAAACCATGGCTACACCTTC | CASSVENHGYTF
. | TRBJ2-2 | . | TRBV11-2 | TGTGCCAGCAGCTCACAAGTCCCCGGGGAGCTGTTTTTT | CASSSQVPGELFF
many | TRBJ1-2 | . | TRBV6-5 | TGTGCCAGCAGTTACGGGATGGGGGTTGTGTATGGCTACACCTTC | CASSYGMGVVYGYTF
. | TRBJ1-2 | . | TRBV2 | TGTGCCAGCAGTGAGGAGGATCGCGGCTACACCTTC | CASSEEDRGYTF
few | TRBJ1-1 | . | TRBV10-3 | TGTGCCATCACCGCTCGGATGACAGGTCACACTGAAGCTTTCTTT | CAITARMTGHTEAFF